What follows are 31 T cell receptor beta chains derived from one specimen sequenced in a study of T-cell memory formation after mild COVID-19. TCRdb reprocessed the 5' RACE reads via MiXCR and lists one record per CDR3 protein. This table has fewer than 140,000 distinct CDR3 sequences, around 11% appearing once. The source material was PBMCs or a T cell subset sorted from them (not recorded which). Receptor source: an adult woman who had mild COVID-19 (a few samples of this study predate the infection). Cell type and time point are not known.

The chain links TRBV7-9 to TRBJ2-4; D is unclear. The V and J ends lost 4 bases and 2 bases respectively, with 12 bases between them. This CDR3 contains 15 residues. Germline CDR1 and CDR2: SEHNR and FQNEAQ (reference sequence). Here the CDR3 reads CASSSKVGTKNIQYF. CDR3 nucleotide sequence: TGTGCCAGCAGCTCCAAGGTGGGGACCAAAAACATTCAGTACTTC.

This clonotype was observed a handful of times. J is TRBJ2-3 and V is TRBV25-1, with 9 bases aligning to TRBD1. Germline lookup yields CDR1 MGHDK and CDR2 SYGVNS. The CDR3 extends over 17 amino acids. J gave up 3 bases and V 1 base, and 8 bases lay outside the gene matches. CDR3 sequence (DNA): TGTGCCAGCAGTGAATGGGGGACAGGGCATTCAACAGATACGCAGTATTTT. Translated, it gives CASSEWGTGHSTDTQYF.

In this sample, this clonotype turned up once. V usage is TRBV29-1 and J usage is TRBJ2-3; the D gene could be TRBD1 or TRBD2 (5 bases each). There are 14 residues in the CDR3. From germline, CDR1 is SQVTM and CDR2 ANQGSEA. V shed 3 bases and J shed 4 bases, with 14 bases lying between them. As DNA, the CDR3 is TGCAGCGTTGATGGGATGGGGGACCCAGATACGCAGTATTTT. It specifies CSVDGMGDPDTQYF.

This clonotype was found a few times. The chain is built from TRBV29-1 and TRBJ2-7, with 10 bases matching TRBD2. Germline loops: CDR1 SQVTM, CDR2 ANQGSEA. The CDR3 is 13 amino acids. The J segment lost 4 bases and the V segment lost 1 base, leaving 1 base of the junction unmatched. The CDR3 here is CSVEASGRYEQYF. The CDR3 nucleotides read TGCAGCGTTGAAGCTAGCGGGAGATACGAGCAGTACTTC.

The genes are TRBV12-3 or TRBV12-4 and TRBJ2-3; a possible D gene is TRBD1 (5 bases). This CDR3 spans 15 amino acids. The ends were cut back, 3 bases at V and 0 bases at J, with 10 bases in the middle. The CDR3 here is CASSFLGASTDTQYF. The CDR3 bases are TGTGCCAGCAGTTTCTTAGGGGCCAGCACAGATACGCAGTATTTT.

This clonotype was detected a few times. The chain employs TRBV23-1 and TRBJ2-2; weak D call: TRBD2 (5 bases). TRBV23-1 is reported as an ORF; its role is uncertain. CDR3 size: 17 residues. V lost 1 base, J lost 5 bases, and 17 bases lay in between. In DNA form, the CDR3 reads TGCGCCAGCAGTCAATTCCCCTTTCGGGGAAGGACCGGGGAGCTGTTTTTT. As protein: CASSQFPFRGRTGELFF.

The chain employs TRBV7-6 and TRBJ1-3; D uncertain. The CDR3 consists of 13 residues. Trimming stripped 4 bases from V and 2 bases from J, with 6 bases between. Germline V CDR1 and CDR2: SGHVS, FNYEAQ. The CDR3 here is CASSSAAGNTIYF. DNA for the CDR3: TGTGCCAGCAGCTCTGCGGCTGGAAACACCATATATTTT. Together with reference TRBV7-6 and TRBJ1-3, the CDR3 gives the full variable domain: GAGVSQSPRYKVTKRGQDVALRCDPISGHVSLYWYRQALGQGPEFLTYFNYEAQQDKSGLPNDRFSAERPEGSISTLTIQRTEQRDSAMYRCASSSAAGNTIYFGEGSWLTVV.

The gene calls are TRBV5-1 and TRBJ2-1; D is unresolved. The CDR3 contains 12 residues. CDR1 and CDR2 from the germline V gene are SGHRS and YFSETQ. V lost 1 base, J lost 8 bases, and 7 bases lay in between. CDR3 nucleotide sequence: TGCGCCAGCAGCTTGAATTACGATGAGCAGTTCTTC. As protein: CASSLNYDEQFF.

The V gene is TRBV3-1, the J gene TRBJ2-7; 9 bases map to TRBD1. V trimming: 0 bases; J trimming: 4 bases; junction bases outside the gene matches: 16. Germline V gives CDR1 LGHDT, CDR2 YNNKEL (reference sequence). CDR3 length equals 19 residues. The CDR3 bases are TGTGCCAGCAGCCAAGACCTCCGGACAGGGGTATGGGGACCTTACGAGCAGTACTTC. Protein sequence: CASSQDLRTGVWGPYEQYF.

CDR3 loop: CSVEEKWLGLAGVDTQYF. CDR3 nucleotides: TGCAGCGTTGAAGAAAAGTGGCTAGGTCTAGCGGGGGTCGATACGCAGTATTTT. The gene calls are TRBV29-1 and TRBJ2-3, with 10 bases matching TRBD2. This CDR3 has 18 amino acids. After removal of 0 bases from V and 6 bases from J, the junction contained 15 bases not matched to a gene. The V gene's germline CDR1 is SQVTM and CDR2 ANQGSEA.

This clonotype was recorded at least ten times. The V gene is TRBV12-3 or TRBV12-4, the J gene TRBJ2-1; possibly TRBD1 or TRBD2 for D (5 bases each). The V and J ends lost 4 bases and 4 bases respectively, with 17 bases between them. The CDR3 loop spans 16 amino acids. In DNA form, the CDR3 reads TGTGCCAGCAGTTCCCCCCACCGGGACGAATACAATGAGCAGTTCTTC. Its translation: CASSSPHRDEYNEQFF.

The chain combines TRBV15 with TRBJ2-2; D perhaps matches TRBD2 (6 bases). V gave up 6 bases and J gave up 6 bases, with 11 bases separating them. The CDR3 spans 13 residues. Germline lookup yields CDR1 LNHNV and CDR2 YYDKDF (reference sequence). Here the CDR3 reads CATSTSIPGELFF. DNA for the CDR3: TGTGCCACCAGTACTAGCATTCCCGGGGAGCTGTTTTTT.

The chain uses TRBV4-2 and TRBJ2-7, with 10 bases that match TRBD2. Per germline, CDR1 LGHNA and CDR2 YNFKEQ. Trimming cost V 3 bases and J 5 bases; bases outside gene matches: 10. The CDR3 has 16 amino acids. CDR3 bases: TGTGCCAGCAGCCACCTAGCGGGGGCCGGGGGTAACGAGCAGTACTTC. Its protein is CASSHLAGAGGNEQYF.

This clonotype showed up just a few times. This chain uses TRBV12-3 or TRBV12-4 with TRBJ1-3; TRBD1 matches at 8 bases. With 4 bases clipped from V and 2 bases from J, the junction kept 1 base outside the gene matches. This CDR3 is built from 14 residues. DNA for the CDR3: TGTGCCAGCAGTTCACAGGGGGCTGGAAACACCATATATTTT. This translates into CASSSQGAGNTIYF.

This rearrangement joins TRBV4-3 to TRBJ2-7, with 7 bases lining up with TRBD1. Germline CDR1 reads LGHNA; CDR2 reads YSLEER. Germline trimming cut 0 bases from V and 1 base from J; bases unmatched to any gene: 15. CDR3 length equals 19 residues. CDR3 loop: CASSQDPSSSGQSSYEQYF. The CDR3 DNA is TGCGCCAGCAGCCAAGACCCCTCATCCTCGGGACAGTCTTCCTACGAGCAGTACTTC.

The CDR3 reads CASSLAPSGANVLTF. The CDR3 DNA is TGTGCCAGCAGCTTAGCACCCTCTGGGGCCAACGTCCTGACTTTC. The chain uses TRBV7-8 and TRBJ2-6; the D is unclear. The CDR3 totals 15 residues. Trimming took 0 bases from V and 0 from J, leaving 3 bases between them. The germline V gene encodes CDR1 SGHVS and CDR2 FQNEAQ.

This sequence joins TRBV9 and TRBJ2-3, with D tentatively TRBD2 (5 bases). Trimming removed 0 bases from V and 2 bases from J, with 7 bases in between. The CDR3 runs 14 residues. From germline, CDR1 is SGDLS and CDR2 YYNGEE. The DNA for the CDR3 is TGTGCCAGCAGCGTAGTAGCGAACACAGATACGCAGTATTTT. Translated, it gives CASSVVANTDTQYF.

This clonotype appeared a few times. The chain couples TRBV28 to TRBJ2-1; D remains unclear. CDR1 is MDHEN, CDR2 SYDVKM, per germline. The ends were cut back, 2 bases at V and 5 bases at J, with 7 bases in the middle. The length of the CDR3 is 13 residues. Written as DNA, the CDR3 is TGTGCCAGCAGTTTAAGGGCGGACAATGAGCAGTTCTTC. This codes for CASSLRADNEQFF.

This clonotype appeared a few times. The rearrangement uses TRBV9 and TRBJ2-2; D uncertain. The CDR3 covers 12 residues. The germline V gene has CDR1 SGDLS and CDR2 YYNGEE. V dropped 3 bases and J dropped 7 bases, with 7 bases sitting between them. CDR3 sequence (DNA): TGTGCCAGCAGCGAAAGAGTCGGGGAGCTGTTTTTT. The encoded protein is CASSERVGELFF.

The V and J genes are TRBV5-6 and TRBJ2-2, with TRBD1 matching 8 bases. The CDR3 is made up of 13 amino acids. Germline CDR1 and CDR2: SGHDT and YYEEEE. V dropped 5 bases and J dropped 6; count of bases not matched to a gene: 3. CDR3 protein: CASSMTGAGELFF. DNA for the CDR3: TGTGCCAGCAGTATGACAGGGGCCGGGGAGCTGTTTTTT.

The V call is TRBV7-9, the J call TRBJ2-7; D possibly uses TRBD1 or TRBD2 (5 bases each). Germline CDR1 reads SEHNR; CDR2 reads FQNEAQ (reference sequence). The CDR3 extends over 14 amino acids. V was clipped by 4 bases and J by 2 bases, with 12 bases between them. The CDR3 protein is CASSYSGAPYEQYF. For the CDR3, the DNA is TGTGCCAGCAGCTACTCCGGGGCCCCCTACGAGCAGTACTTC.

The J gene is TRBJ2-4, the V gene TRBV7-2, with 9 bases matching TRBD2. J was trimmed by 4 bases and V by 1 base; bases with no gene match: 20. The germline CDR1 and CDR2 sequences are SGHTA and FQGNSA. This CDR3 comprises 21 residues. Here the CDR3 DNA reads TGTGCCAGCAGCTTAGAGGACCCCGCGGGAGGGCCCCGGGGGCCAAAAAACATTCAGTACTTC. Protein sequence: CASSLEDPAGGPRGPKNIQYF.

A few counts support this clonotype. This chain links TRBV6-6 with TRBJ2-5; D might be TRBD1 (6 bases). Trimming cost V 3 bases and J 4 bases, with 21 bases left between them. Germline V gene lookup returns CDR1 MNHNY and CDR2 SVGAGI (reference sequence). This CDR3 contains 17 residues. The CDR3 loop is CASSYGPAGQIGETQYF. The DNA of the CDR3 is TGTGCCAGCAGTTATGGCCCCGCAGGACAGATAGGAGAGACCCAGTACTTC.

This clonotype has only a few counts. The chain is built from TRBV19 and TRBJ2-5; 11 bases align to TRBD2. Trimming removed 6 bases from V and 1 base from J; junction bases left unmatched: 7. From germline, CDR1 is LNHDA and CDR2 SQIVND (reference sequence). This CDR3 has 16 amino acids. CDR3 loop: CASRHLAGGRQETQYF. In nucleotides, the CDR3 is TGTGCCAGTAGGCACCTAGCGGGGGGTCGCCAAGAGACCCAGTACTTC.

This sequence joins TRBV4-1 and TRBJ1-6; tentative D call: TRBD1 (6 bases). CDR1 and CDR2 from the germline V gene are MGHRA and YSYEKL. The CDR3 length is 16 residues. V was clipped by 3 bases and J by 6 bases, with 15 bases between them. The chain's CDR3 is CASSQGRGTLNSPLHF. Written as DNA, the CDR3 is TGCGCCAGCAGCCAGGGAAGGGGGACCCTTAATTCACCCCTCCACTTT.

The chain recombines TRBV5-4 with TRBJ2-3, with TRBD2 as a possible D gene (5 bases). Trimming shortened V by 0 bases and J by 0 bases, and 11 bases separated the two germline ends. The V gene's germline CDR1 is SGHNT and CDR2 YYREEE (reference sequence). The CDR3 has 16 amino acids. Here the CDR3 DNA reads TGTGCCAGCAGCTTGGAAAGTGGACTGAGCACAGATACGCAGTATTTT. It codes for CASSLESGLSTDTQYF. The full variable domain, its missing parts supplied by reference TRBV5-4 and TRBJ2-3, is ETGVTQSPTHLIKTRGQQVTLRCSSQSGHNTVSWYQQALGQGPQFIFQYYREEENGRGNFPPRFSGLQFPNYSSELNVNALELDDSALYLCASSLESGLSTDTQYFGPGTRLTVL.

The table lists this clonotype with a count of one. V gene TRBV7-6 combines with J gene TRBJ2-3; D is uncertain. This CDR3 region has 15 residues. The V gene's germline CDR1 is SGHVS and CDR2 FNYEAQ. V was cut by 5 bases and J by 1 base, with 13 bases left in between. CDR3 bases: TGTGCCAGCAGCGACCGGGCCACTCGCACAGATACGCAGTATTTT. This codes for CASSDRATRTDTQYF.

This clonotype was seen a few times. The rearrangement links TRBV12-3 or TRBV12-4 to TRBJ1-4; D gene unclear. The CDR3 is 11 amino acids. V lost 1 base to trimming and J lost 6 bases, with 0 bases between them. DNA of the CDR3: TGTGCCAGCAGTTTAGATGAAAAACTGTTTTTT. This translates into CASSLDEKLFF.

Only a few counts were recorded for this clonotype. The DNA for the CDR3 is TGCAGTGCTAGGCCCGAGACCAGGGGCTCTGAAGCTTTCTTT. Amino acids: CSARPETRGSEAFF. The chain links TRBV20-1 to TRBJ1-1; D might be TRBD1 (6 bases). V lost 3 bases and J 6 bases, leaving 17 bases between the germline ends. Germline V lookup: CDR1 DFQATT, CDR2 SNEGSKA (reference sequence). The CDR3 has 14 residues.

V is TRBV11-2 and J is TRBJ2-4; TRBD2 matches 7 bases. In germline, CDR1 is SGHAT, CDR2 FQNNGV. Trimming cost V 3 bases and J 2 bases; bases outside gene matches: 4. This CDR3 has 15 amino acids. CDR3: CASSFTSVSKNIQYF. The DNA for the CDR3 is TGTGCCAGCAGCTTTACTAGCGTATCCAAAAACATTCAGTACTTC.

This clonotype occurred many times. The rearrangement uses TRBV7-9 and TRBJ2-1, with D perhaps matching TRBD2 (8 bases). The CDR3 extends over 16 amino acids. Germline CDR1 reads SEHNR; CDR2 reads FQNEAQ (reference sequence). Trimming removed 5 bases at V and 3 bases at J, with 17 bases between. CDR3 DNA sequence: TGTGCCAGCAGCCATAGGGGGCTAGCGGGCTACAATGAGCAGTTCTTC. This codes for CASSHRGLAGYNEQFF.